Below are 14 T cell receptor beta chains sequenced from a single sample in a study of neurological immune-mediated disorders. TCRdb itself ran the 5' RACE reads through MiXCR, one entry per CDR3 protein. The data show around 61,000 distinct CDR3 sequences, roughly 4.9% seen once. The specimen sequenced was PBMCs. Receptors originate from a human donor with multiple sclerosis. The donor label of this sample is uncertain.

Ten or more counts support this clonotype. As DNA, the CDR3 is TGTGCCAGCAGCTCTAGGACAGGGGTCGATCAGCCCCAGCATTTT. It codes for CASSSRTGVDQPQHF. The V gene is TRBV5-5, the J gene TRBJ1-5; 9 bases are a match to TRBD1. Trimming at V came to 3 bases and at J to 5 bases, leaving 6 bases not matched to a gene. CDR1 SGHKS and CDR2 YYEKEE come from the germline V gene (reference sequence). The CDR3 loop spans 15 amino acids.

This clonotype was counted many times. The chain recombines TRBV6-6 with TRBJ1-2; 10 nucleotides match TRBD1. The V gene end was trimmed by 6 bases and the J gene end by 5 bases; junction bases not matched to a gene: 6. The CDR3 has 14 amino acids. The germline V gene has CDR1 MNHNY and CDR2 SVGAGI (reference sequence). Here the CDR3 reads CASRYGQGEYGYTF. CDR3 nucleotides: TGTGCCAGCAGATACGGACAGGGGGAATATGGCTACACCTTC.

This clonotype was seen many times. J is TRBJ1-1 and V is TRBV5-1; D unresolved. The germline gives CDR1 SGHRS, CDR2 YFSETQ. CDR3 length equals 15 residues. Deletions cut 3 bases from V and 2 bases from J, with 14 bases between. The CDR3 coding sequence is TGCGCCAGCAGCTCGCCGGAGGCGGGAAACACTGAAGCTTTCTTT. It encodes CASSSPEAGNTEAFF. The variable domain in full, with the rest retrieved from reference TRBV5-1 and TRBJ1-1, is KAGVTQTPRYLIKTRGQQVTLSCSPISGHRSVSWYQQTPGQGLQFLFEYFSETQRNKGNFPGRFSGRQFSNSRSEMNVSTLELGDSALYLCASSSPEAGNTEAFFGQGTRLTVV.

This clonotype was counted ten times or more. The chain links TRBV12-3 or TRBV12-4 to TRBJ1-2; D is perhaps TRBD1 (5 bases). V lost 7 bases and J lost 6, with 18 bases in between. The CDR3 contains 14 residues. Written as DNA, the CDR3 is TGTGCCAGCATTGATAACGCCGGGGGGGATGGCTACACCTTC. Its protein product is CASIDNAGGDGYTF.

There are many counts of this clonotype. The chain joins TRBV4-1 to TRBJ2-7, with a possible D match to TRBD2 (6 bases). Germline V lookup: CDR1 MGHRA, CDR2 YSYEKL. This CDR3 is 14 amino acids long. V was cut by 4 bases and J by 5 bases, with 15 bases left in between. In DNA form, the CDR3 reads TGCGCCAGCAGCCTCGCGGGGTTTTTTCACGAGCAGTACTTC. Protein sequence: CASSLAGFFHEQYF.

This clonotype showed up many times. The rearrangement joins TRBV4-1 to TRBJ2-2, with TRBD2 identical over 13 bases. Losses at the gene ends were 2 bases for V and 1 base for J; bases not matched to a gene: 4. The CDR3 runs 18 residues. Looked up from germline, CDR1 is MGHRA and CDR2 is YSYEKL. CDR3: CASSQPGLAGKNTGELFF. DNA for the CDR3: TGCGCCAGCAGCCAACCGGGACTAGCGGGAAAGAACACCGGGGAGCTGTTTTTT.

This clonotype appeared many times. The chain links TRBV5-5 to TRBJ2-5, with D uncertain. The CDR3 sequence is 13 residues long. The germline V gene encodes CDR1 SGHKS and CDR2 YYEKEE (reference sequence). The V end was cut by 7 bases, the J end by 5 bases, with 15 bases between. The CDR3, as DNA: TGTGCCAGCGGACGACTTGTTCAGGAGACCCAGTACTTC. Amino acid sequence: CASGRLVQETQYF.

This clonotype was seen at least ten times. The chain recombines TRBV12-3 or TRBV12-4 with TRBJ2-3; D is undetermined. V lost 3 bases to trimming and J lost 1 base, with 8 bases between them. This CDR3 contains 14 residues. The CDR3 protein is CASSFGPGTDTQYF. The CDR3 region has the DNA TGTGCCAGCAGTTTTGGACCGGGCACAGATACGCAGTATTTT.

This clonotype was counted ten times or more. The gene calls are TRBV5-1 and TRBJ1-1; 7 bases fit TRBD1. Germline-derived CDR1 and CDR2 are SGHRS and YFSETQ. Losses at the gene ends were 3 bases for V and 2 bases for J; bases not matched to a gene: 13. The CDR3 is 17 residues long. CDR3 region: CASSSKANRGPNTEAFF. The DNA of the CDR3 is TGCGCCAGCAGCTCAAAGGCAAACAGGGGTCCCAACACTGAAGCTTTCTTT.

This clonotype was recorded many times. Relative to the germline gene, one junction end is altered; a read error may explain this. The genes are TRBV20-1 and TRBJ2-7; weak D call: TRBD1 (5 bases). The CDR3 runs 13 residues. Germline V gene data show CDR1 as DFQATT and CDR2 as SNEGSKA (reference sequence). In nucleotides, the CDR3 is TGCAGTGCTGCGGCCGGACACTCCCACGAGCAGTACTTC. It codes for CSAAAGHSHEQYF.

This clonotype was detected ten times or more. This rearrangement joins TRBV5-1 to TRBJ2-7; possibly TRBD2 for D (5 bases). The CDR3 is 13 residues long. Per germline, CDR1 SGHRS and CDR2 YFSETQ. V shed 4 bases and J shed 3 bases, with 11 bases lying between them. The CDR3 bases are TGCGCCAGCAGCCCCGGTGCGGGCTACGAGCAGTACTTC. Translation: CASSPGAGYEQYF. The variable domain in full, with the rest retrieved from reference TRBV5-1 and TRBJ2-7, is KAGVTQTPRYLIKTRGQQVTLSCSPISGHRSVSWYQQTPGQGLQFLFEYFSETQRNKGNFPGRFSGRQFSNSRSEMNVSTLELGDSALYLCASSPGAGYEQYFGPGTRLTVT.

The chain combines TRBV27 with TRBJ1-1, with a possible D match to TRBD1 (6 bases). Germline-derived CDR1 and CDR2 are MNHEY and SMNVEV (reference sequence). Deletions cut 3 bases from V and 4 bases from J, with 9 bases between. The CDR3 totals 13 residues. The CDR3 DNA reads TGTGCCAGCAGTTTCGACAGGACCACTGAAGCTTTCTTT. Its protein is CASSFDRTTEAFF.

V and J are TRBV10-3 and TRBJ2-5; TRBD1 is a possible D gene (5 bases). This CDR3 is built from 16 residues. Germline V lookup: CDR1 ENHRY, CDR2 SYGVKD. The V end lost 2 bases, the J end lost 5 bases, and 18 bases lay between the germline ends. The CDR3 region is CAISEPLMGPSETQYF. In DNA, the CDR3 is TGTGCCATCAGTGAGCCCCTTATGGGGCCCTCGGAGACCCAGTACTTC.

This clonotype was detected many times. V gene TRBV20-1 combines with J gene TRBJ2-1; TRBD1 matches 8 bases. Per the germline V gene, CDR1 is DFQATT and CDR2 is SNEGSKA (reference sequence). The CDR3 extends over 13 amino acids. In DNA form, the CDR3 reads TGCAGCCAGAAAACAGGGGGAATCAATGAGCAGTTCTTC. It translates to CSQKTGGINEQFF.